Presented here are 26 T cell receptor beta chains from one specimen sequenced in a study of regulatory T cells in long-lasting Graves disease. Both iRepertoire HTBI primers and Arm-PCR of CDR3 regions were used to build the TCR beta libraries. TCRdb reprocessed the multiplex PCR reads with MiXCR, giving one entry per CDR3 protein. The data contain about 540,000 distinct CDR3 sequences, about 13% of them seen just once; the ten biggest clones take up more than 8.5%. The time point is: newly diagnosed GD, antithyroid drugs for less than 3 months. PBMCs provided the RNA from which the TCR library was made. These same records also appear under a second study, on T cells in Graves' hyperthyroidism and ophthalmopathy.

This material consisted of peripheral blood mononuclear cells (PBMCs), taken at new diagnosis, from a patient treated with antithyroid drugs. These receptors were taken from a man aged 25 to 40 with Graves disease.

This chain connects TRBV5-1 to TRBJ2-3; 9 nucleotides match TRBD1. J lost 4 bases, V lost 5 bases, and 8 bases had no gene match. The CDR3 is 15 residues long. Germline V gives CDR1 SGHRS, CDR2 YFSETQ. CDR3 DNA sequence: TGCGCCAGCAGTAAACAGGGGGCGCGTGCAGATACGCAGTATTTT. Translation: CASSKQGARADTQYF.

The chain combines TRBV3-1 with TRBJ2-5, with a tentative D call TRBD2 (6 bases). This CDR3 has 16 residues. The ends were cut back, 4 bases at V and 1 base at J, with 16 bases in the middle. The germline CDR1 and CDR2 sequences are LGHDT and YNNKEL (reference sequence). CDR3 residues: CASSPMPGTGQETQYF. The CDR3 DNA reads TGTGCCAGCAGCCCGATGCCCGGGACTGGCCAAGAGACCCAGTACTTC.

V gene TRBV12-3 or TRBV12-4 combines with J gene TRBJ2-1, with 8 bases matching TRBD2. The trim removed 1 base at V and 4 bases at J, leaving 6 bases unmatched. The CDR3 covers 16 residues. The CDR3 loop is CASSLGLARKYNEQFF. For the CDR3, the DNA is TGTGCCAGCAGTTTAGGACTAGCGCGGAAATACAATGAGCAGTTCTTC.

This chain uses TRBV12-3 or TRBV12-4 with TRBJ2-7; 10 nucleotides line up with TRBD1. The CDR3 is 13 residues long. After removal of 6 bases from V and 5 bases from J, the junction contained 4 bases not matched to a gene. DNA for the CDR3: TGTGCCAGCAGGGGGACAGGGGTCCACGAGCAGTACTTC. Translation gives CASRGTGVHEQYF.

This clonotype has a count of ten or more. This rearrangement joins TRBV6-1 to TRBJ2-1; D is uncertain. The CDR3 is 14 amino acids. Trimming removed 7 bases at V and 4 bases at J, with 14 bases between. Germline V CDR1 and CDR2: MNHNS, SASEGT. CDR3 coding DNA: TGTGCCAGCACCTTTGTCGGATCGTACAATGAGCAGTTCTTC. Residues: CASTFVGSYNEQFF.

This clonotype was observed a handful of times. The chain combines TRBV5-1 with TRBJ2-7; 11 nucleotides line up with TRBD2. Germline CDR1 is SGHRS and CDR2 is YFSETQ. V shed 0 bases and J 4 bases; nucleotides not matched to a gene: 12. This CDR3 is 18 amino acids long. The CDR3 coding sequence is TGCGCCAGCAGCTTGGAATTGTCTAGCGGGAGGACCCAGTACGAGCAGTACTTC. It specifies CASSLELSSGRTQYEQYF. Full variable domain (rest looked up from reference TRBV5-1 and TRBJ2-7): KAGVTQTPRYLIKTRGQQVTLSCSPISGHRSVSWYQQTPGQGLQFLFEYFSETQRNKGNFPGRFSGRQFSNSRSEMNVSTLELGDSALYLCASSLELSSGRTQYEQYFGPGTRLTVT.

The chain employs TRBV20-1 and TRBJ1-5; 7 nucleotides align to TRBD1. This CDR3 region has 15 residues. Germline V gene data show CDR1 as DFQATT and CDR2 as SNEGSKA (reference sequence). The V segment lost 7 bases and the J segment 2 bases; nucleotides outside the gene matches: 11. This chain's CDR3 is CSVRGTGEGNQPQHF. CDR3 bases: TGCAGTGTCAGAGGAACAGGGGAGGGCAATCAGCCCCAGCATTTT.

The sample holds one count of this clonotype. V and J are TRBV5-1 and TRBJ2-3; 9 nucleotides align to TRBD1. After removal of 3 bases from V and 4 bases from J, the junction contained 6 bases not matched to a gene. Germline CDR1 reads SGHRS; CDR2 reads YFSETQ. The CDR3 loop spans 15 amino acids. CDR3 coding DNA: TGCGCCAGCAGCTCGGGACAGGGCGTTCCAGATACGCAGTATTTT. It codes for CASSSGQGVPDTQYF. Using reference TRBV5-1 and TRBJ2-3 for the parts outside the CDR3, the full variable domain is KAGVTQTPRYLIKTRGQQVTLSCSPISGHRSVSWYQQTPGQGLQFLFEYFSETQRNKGNFPGRFSGRQFSNSRSEMNVSTLELGDSALYLCASSSGQGVPDTQYFGPGTRLTVL.

This clonotype was seen only a few times. The chain carries TRBV20-1 and TRBJ2-4; D is unresolved. Trimming stripped 0 bases from V and 0 bases from J, with 9 bases between. This CDR3 region has 15 residues. Germline V gives CDR1 DFQATT, CDR2 SNEGSKA (reference sequence). This CDR3 is CSARDKMVAKNIQYF. In DNA form, the CDR3 reads TGCAGTGCTAGAGATAAGATGGTAGCCAAAAACATTCAGTACTTC.

A word on this clonotype: Germline is not matched at one junction end, which may reflect a read error. The V and J genes are TRBV25-1 and TRBJ1-2, with D perhaps matching TRBD1 (6 bases). Germline V gives CDR1 MGHDK, CDR2 SYGVNS. CDR3 size: 14 residues. The CDR3 DNA sequence: TGTACCAGCACAGCCGCGGGACAATTCTATGGCTACACCTTC. This codes for CTSTAAGQFYGYTF.

The chain uses TRBV12-3 or TRBV12-4 and TRBJ2-5; the match to TRBD2 covers 11 bases. The CDR3 is made up of 15 amino acids. With 0 bases clipped from V and 6 bases from J, the junction kept 3 bases outside the gene matches. CDR3 bases: TGTGCCAGCAGTTTAGCTAGCGGGAGGGGGAAGACCCAGTACTTC. Translated, it gives CASSLASGRGKTQYF.

The chain uses TRBV27 and TRBJ2-1; the D gene is possibly TRBD2 (5 bases). Trimming removed 5 bases at V and 0 bases at J, with 14 bases between. CDR1 is MNHEY, CDR2 SMNVEV, per germline (reference sequence). The CDR3 totals 16 residues. The CDR3 nucleotides are TGTGCCAGCAGTACTTCTCTAGCCAGCTCCTACAATGAGCAGTTCTTC. The encoded protein is CASSTSLASSYNEQFF.

In its sample, this clonotype was seen many times. CDR3 DNA sequence: TGTGCCAGCAGTTACGGGGGGCCGCTACTCTACGAGCAGTACTTC. It yields the protein CASSYGGPLLYEQYF. This chain uses TRBV6-9 with TRBJ2-7; D might be TRBD2 (7 bases). The germline CDR1 and CDR2 sequences are MNHGY and SVAAGI. The CDR3 is 15 amino acids. V was cut by 3 bases and J by 3 bases, with 15 bases left in between.

This clonotype was picked up a small number of times. CDR3 nucleotides: TGTGCCAGCAGCCAAAGGCACACAGGGAACACTGAAGCTTTCTTT. This gives the protein CASSQRHTGNTEAFF. V gene TRBV14 combines with J gene TRBJ1-1, with a possible D match to TRBD1 (5 bases). Germline-derived CDR1 and CDR2 are SGHDN and FVKESK. The CDR3 sequence is 15 residues long. Trimming stripped 2 bases from V and 1 base from J, with 11 bases between.

This clonotype was observed at least ten times. The chain carries TRBV12-3 or TRBV12-4 and TRBJ1-3; the D is unclear. With 7 bases removed from V and 0 bases from J, the gap between germline ends came to 10 bases. This CDR3 is built from 14 residues. The CDR3 DNA reads TGTGCCAGCACTGAAACCTTCTCTGGAAACACCATATATTTT. Amino acids: CASTETFSGNTIYF.

This clonotype was recorded a few times. CDR3 region: CAISEGSDGDTGELFF. The CDR3 DNA reads as TGTGCCATCAGTGAGGGTTCGGACGGTGACACCGGGGAGCTGTTTTTT. The chain joins TRBV10-3 to TRBJ2-2; D not certain. Germline V gene lookup returns CDR1 ENHRY and CDR2 SYGVKD. V shed 2 bases and J shed 3 bases, with 13 bases lying between them. This CDR3 comprises 16 residues.

This sequence joins TRBV12-3 or TRBV12-4 and TRBJ1-1; 9 positions match TRBD1. V gave up 6 bases and J gave up 4 bases; unmatched junction bases: 6. The CDR3 spans 14 residues. The CDR3 loop is CASRDRGWTTEAFF. CDR3 sequence (DNA): TGTGCCAGCAGGGACAGGGGATGGACCACTGAAGCTTTCTTT.

This clonotype was recorded at least ten times. The junction departs from germline at one end; a sequencing error may be responsible. The chain couples TRBV11-2 to TRBJ2-7; D is possibly TRBD1 (6 bases). The CDR3 runs to 11 residues. Germline lookup yields CDR1 SGHAT and CDR2 FQNNGV. The CDR3 DNA follows: TGCGCCAGCAGCTCCGGGAACAGGGAGTACTTC. Amino acids: CASSSGNREYF.

The table lists this clonotype with a few counts. The chain carries TRBV4-2 and TRBJ2-1, with a tentative D call TRBD1 (6 bases). With 3 bases removed from V and 1 base from J, the gap between germline ends came to 13 bases. The CDR3 is 16 amino acids. Germline V CDR1 and CDR2: LGHNA, YNFKEQ. DNA of the CDR3: TGTGCCAGCAGCCAGGCTGGGGGCGCTTCCTACAATGAGCAGTTCTTC. Protein product: CASSQAGGASYNEQFF.

This clonotype showed up just a few times. The V and J genes are TRBV14 and TRBJ2-3; the match to TRBD2 covers 10 bases. The V segment lost 1 base and the J segment 5 bases; nucleotides outside the gene matches: 9. The CDR3 sequence is 17 residues long. Germline CDR1 is SGHDN and CDR2 is FVKESK. CDR3 bases: TGTGCCAGCAGCCAAGGTTCCAGCGGGAGGGCCAAAGATACGCAGTATTTT. This translates into CASSQGSSGRAKDTQYF.

This clonotype was seen a few times. V usage is TRBV27 and J usage is TRBJ2-7; 8 bases align to TRBD2. Germline CDR1 MNHEY, CDR2 SMNVEV (reference sequence). Trimming at V came to 0 bases and at J to 1 base, leaving 2 bases not matched to a gene. The CDR3 spans 15 residues. In DNA form, the CDR3 reads TGTGCCAGCAGTTTATCGGCGGGGGGTTCCTACGAGCAGTACTTC. Its protein is CASSLSAGGSYEQYF.

This clonotype was found many times. The chain employs TRBV30 and TRBJ2-1; no clear D. Trimming removed 0 bases from V and 8 bases from J, with 2 bases in between. The CDR3 has 10 amino acids. The germline CDR1 and CDR2 sequences are GTSNPN and SVGIG (reference sequence). As DNA, the CDR3 is TGTGCCTGGAGTGTCGATGAGCAGTTCTTC. It translates to CAWSVDEQFF.

This clonotype was recorded at least ten times. J is TRBJ1-4 and V is TRBV18; D not certain. Per the germline V gene, CDR1 is KGHSH and CDR2 is LQKENI. This CDR3 contains 13 residues. Trimming took off 6 bases at V and 5 bases at J, with 10 bases between the two ends. CDR3 sequence reads: CASSPGSNEKLFF. Here the CDR3 DNA reads TGTGCCAGCTCGCCGGGTTCGAATGAAAAACTGTTTTTT.

This clonotype was seen at least ten times. The V and J genes are TRBV20-1 and TRBJ2-3; D call uncertain. V was trimmed by 0 bases and J by 0 bases, leaving 10 bases between them. The CDR3 contains 15 residues. Looked up from germline, CDR1 is DFQATT and CDR2 is SNEGSKA (reference sequence). The CDR3 sequence is CSAREGSYSTDTQYF. DNA for the CDR3: TGCAGTGCTAGAGAGGGGTCCTATAGCACAGATACGCAGTATTTT.

The V call is TRBV3-1, the J call TRBJ1-5, with D unresolved. CDR1 is LGHDT and CDR2 is YNNKEL in the germline V gene (reference sequence). CDR3 length: 21 residues. V gave up 1 base and J gave up 0 bases, with 25 bases separating them. In DNA, the CDR3 is TGTGCCAGCAGCCAAGGCCGCGTTTTAGGGTTACCGCCAAATAGCAATCAGCCCCAGCATTTT. This gives the protein CASSQGRVLGLPPNSNQPQHF. Combining the CDR3 with reference TRBV3-1 and TRBJ1-5 gives the whole variable domain DTAVSQTPKYLVTQMGNDKSIKCEQNLGHDTMYWYKQDSKKFLKIMFSYNNKELIINETVPNRFSPKSPDKAHLNLHINSLELGDSAVYFCASSQGRVLGLPPNSNQPQHFGDGTRLSIL.

This clonotype was seen more than once but under ten times. The chain employs TRBV19 and TRBJ2-7; TRBD1 or TRBD2 may be the D gene (6 bases each). This CDR3 contains 12 residues. V shed 10 bases and J shed 7 bases, with 17 bases lying between them. CDR1 is LNHDA, CDR2 SQIVND, per germline (reference sequence). As DNA, the CDR3 is TGTGCCACCACGGGGGCACTCCAAGAGCAGTACTTC. Its translation: CATTGALQEQYF.